Here is one T cell receptor beta chain with its context. These data are taken from a study of PD-1 blockade in classical Hodgkin lymphoma. The V gene's germline CDR1 is LGHNA and CDR2 YNFKEQ. The CDR3 loop spans 15 amino acids. Between the trimmed V and J ends, which lost 0 bases and 7 bases, there was a span of 12 bases. Time point indicated: cycle 4 day 1 (C4D1), after 6 weeks of nivolumab. Following autologous stem cell transplantation, relapse occurred in every patient, and exposure to brentuximab vedotin varied. Complete response, partial response or progressive disease made up the best responses. TCRdb's table, derived via immunoSEQ multiplex PCR, lists solely in-frame clones and lacks some. The repertoire includes about 50,000 clones, around 87% of them detected once, and approximately 15% sits in the top ten.

This specimen consisted of peripheral blood mononuclear cells (PBMCs), obtained before the fourth cycle of nivolumab. The receptor comes from a human donor with classical Hodgkin lymphoma. V usage is TRBV4-2 and J usage is TRBJ1-4; D is uncertain. CDR3 protein: CASSQDTSLGEKLFF. The CDR3 DNA reads TGTGCCAGCAGCCAAGATACATCGCTCGGTGAAAAACTGTTTTTT.